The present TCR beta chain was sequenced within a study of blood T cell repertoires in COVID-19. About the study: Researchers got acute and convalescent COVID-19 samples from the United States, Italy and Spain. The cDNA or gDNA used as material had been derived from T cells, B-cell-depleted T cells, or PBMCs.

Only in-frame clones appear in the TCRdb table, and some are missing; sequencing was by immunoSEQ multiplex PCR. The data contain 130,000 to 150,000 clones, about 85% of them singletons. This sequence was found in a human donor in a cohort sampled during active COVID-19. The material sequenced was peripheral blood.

The CDR3 sequence: CASSDYRNTEAFF. The CDR3 DNA reads TGTGCCAGCAGTGATTACAGGAACACTGAAGCTTTCTTT. The rearrangement uses TRBV6-1 and TRBJ1-1; D is uncertain. V was pared by 3 bases and J by 1 base, with 6 bases between. Germline V CDR1 and CDR2: MNHNS, SASEGT. The CDR3 runs to 13 residues.